This T cell receptor (beta chain) was captured in a study of beta chain features in type 1 diabetes. Study conclusions and caveats: When Type 1 diabetes patients were examined, their TCRB CDR3s proved moderately but significantly shorter in all four CD4+ subsets.

Sequenced material consisted of expressed TCRB transcripts (all of the isolated RNA was reverse transcribed). TCRdb's copy holds only in-frame clones and misses some; the assay was immunoSEQ multiplex PCR. The table records a few hundred thousand clones, 16% of them present only once. Germline values: CDR1 ENHRY, CDR2 SYGVKD. Trimming cost V 0 bases and J 3 bases, with 9 bases left between them. This CDR3 is 14 amino acids long. For this clone: No antigen is known for it.

Markers CD45RO/CCR7/CD25/CD127/CD95/CD27 served to sort CD4+ naive, central memory, regulatory and stem cell-like memory cells. The sequenced material came from naive CD4+ T cells from blood. The chain uses TRBV10-3 and TRBJ2-7, with TRBD2 as a possible D gene (5 bases). This sequence originates from a young man with type 1 diabetes. CDR3 loop: CAISESGGNYEQYF. The CDR3 DNA sequence: TGTGCCATCAGTGAGTCAGGAGGAAACTACGAGCAGTACTTC.